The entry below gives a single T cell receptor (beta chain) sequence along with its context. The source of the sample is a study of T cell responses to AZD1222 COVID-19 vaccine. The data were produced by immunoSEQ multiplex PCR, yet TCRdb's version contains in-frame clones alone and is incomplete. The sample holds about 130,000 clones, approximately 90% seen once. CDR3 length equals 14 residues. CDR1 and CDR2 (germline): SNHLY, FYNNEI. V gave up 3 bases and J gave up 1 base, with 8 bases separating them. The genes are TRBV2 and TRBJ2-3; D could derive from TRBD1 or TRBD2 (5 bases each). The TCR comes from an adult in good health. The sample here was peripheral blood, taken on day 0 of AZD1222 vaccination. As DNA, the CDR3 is TGTGCCAGCAGTGACGGGGCGGGCACAGATACGCAGTATTTT. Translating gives CASSDGAGTDTQYF. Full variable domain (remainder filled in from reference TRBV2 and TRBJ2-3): EPEVTQTPSHQVTQMGQEVILRCVPISNHLYFYWYRQILGQKVEFLVSFYNNEISEKSEIFDDQFSVERPDGSNFTLKIRSTKLEDSAMYFCASSDGAGTDTQYFGPGTRLTVL.